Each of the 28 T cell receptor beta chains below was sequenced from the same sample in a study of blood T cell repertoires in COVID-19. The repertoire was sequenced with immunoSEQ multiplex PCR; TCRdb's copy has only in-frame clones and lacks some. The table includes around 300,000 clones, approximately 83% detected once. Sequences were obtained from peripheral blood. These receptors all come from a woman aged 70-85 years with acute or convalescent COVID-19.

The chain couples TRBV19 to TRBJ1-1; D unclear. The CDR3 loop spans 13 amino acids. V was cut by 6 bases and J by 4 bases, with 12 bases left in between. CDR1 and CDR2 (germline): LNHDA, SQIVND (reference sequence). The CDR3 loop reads CASSVSRLTEAFF. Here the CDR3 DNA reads TGTGCCAGTAGCGTCAGTCGACTCACTGAAGCTTTCTTT.

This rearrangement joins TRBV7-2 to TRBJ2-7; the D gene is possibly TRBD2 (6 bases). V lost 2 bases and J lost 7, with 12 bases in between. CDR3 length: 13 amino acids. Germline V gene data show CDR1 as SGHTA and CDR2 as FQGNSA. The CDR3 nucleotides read TGTGCCAGCAGCTTAAGGGCCGGGGGTGAGCAGTACTTC. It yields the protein CASSLRAGGEQYF.

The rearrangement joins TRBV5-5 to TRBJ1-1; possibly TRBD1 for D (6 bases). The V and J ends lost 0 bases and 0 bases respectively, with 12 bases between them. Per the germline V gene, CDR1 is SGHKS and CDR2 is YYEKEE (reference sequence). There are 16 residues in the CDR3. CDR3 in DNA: TGTGCCAGCAGCTTGGCCAGCGGACAGTTGAACACTGAAGCTTTCTTT. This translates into CASSLASGQLNTEAFF.

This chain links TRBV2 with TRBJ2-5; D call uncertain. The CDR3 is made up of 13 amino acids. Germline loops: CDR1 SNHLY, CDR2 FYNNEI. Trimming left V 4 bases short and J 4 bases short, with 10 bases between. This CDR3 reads CASSVRVRETQYF. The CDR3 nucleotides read TGTGCCAGCAGTGTCCGGGTCAGAGAGACCCAGTACTTC. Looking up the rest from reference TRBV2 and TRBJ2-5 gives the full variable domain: EPEVTQTPSHQVTQMGQEVILRCVPISNHLYFYWYRQILGQKVEFLVSFYNNEISEKSEIFDDQFSVERPDGSNFTLKIRSTKLEDSAMYFCASSVRVRETQYFGPGTRLLVL.

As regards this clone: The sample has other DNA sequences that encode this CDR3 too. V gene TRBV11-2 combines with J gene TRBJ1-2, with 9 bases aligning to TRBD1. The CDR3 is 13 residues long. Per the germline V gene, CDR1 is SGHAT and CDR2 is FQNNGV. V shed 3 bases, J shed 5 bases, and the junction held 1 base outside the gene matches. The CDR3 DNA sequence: TGTGCCAGCAGCTTGGACAGGGGATATGGCTACACCTTC. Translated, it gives CASSLDRGYGYTF.

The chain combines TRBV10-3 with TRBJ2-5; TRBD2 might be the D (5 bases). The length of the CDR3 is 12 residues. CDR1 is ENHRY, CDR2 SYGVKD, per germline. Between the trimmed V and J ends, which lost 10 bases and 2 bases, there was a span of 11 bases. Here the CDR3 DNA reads TGTGCCAGCGGGCCGTCTCAAGAGACCCAGTACTTC. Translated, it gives CASGPSQETQYF.

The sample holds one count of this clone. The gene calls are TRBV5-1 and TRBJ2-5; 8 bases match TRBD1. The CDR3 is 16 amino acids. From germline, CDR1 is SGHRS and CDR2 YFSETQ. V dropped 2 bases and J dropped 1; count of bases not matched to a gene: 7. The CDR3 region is CASSLFGQGGQETQYF. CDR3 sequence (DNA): TGCGCCAGCAGCTTATTTGGACAGGGTGGCCAAGAGACCCAGTACTTC.

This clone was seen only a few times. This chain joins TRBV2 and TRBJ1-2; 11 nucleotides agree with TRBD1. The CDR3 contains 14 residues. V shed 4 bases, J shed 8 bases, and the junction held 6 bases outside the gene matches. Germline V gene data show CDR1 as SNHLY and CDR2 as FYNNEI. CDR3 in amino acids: CASSGRGTGGGYTF. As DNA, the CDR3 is TGTGCCAGCAGTGGACGCGGGACAGGGGGAGGCTACACCTTC.

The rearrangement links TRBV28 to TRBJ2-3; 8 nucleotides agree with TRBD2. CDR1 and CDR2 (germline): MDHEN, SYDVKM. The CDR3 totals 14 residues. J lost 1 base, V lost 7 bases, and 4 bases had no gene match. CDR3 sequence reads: CASKRAGGTDTQYF. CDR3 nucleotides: TGTGCCAGCAAACGAGCGGGGGGCACAGATACGCAGTATTTT.

Written as DNA, the CDR3 is TGTGCCAGCAGCTCGCAGACAGGGAAGAACTACGAGCAGTACTTC. Amino acids: CASSSQTGKNYEQYF. This rearrangement joins TRBV11-2 to TRBJ2-7; 7 nucleotides agree with TRBD1. The CDR3 is 15 residues long. Germline CDR1 is SGHAT and CDR2 is FQNNGV. V dropped 4 bases and J dropped 3; count of bases not matched to a gene: 9.

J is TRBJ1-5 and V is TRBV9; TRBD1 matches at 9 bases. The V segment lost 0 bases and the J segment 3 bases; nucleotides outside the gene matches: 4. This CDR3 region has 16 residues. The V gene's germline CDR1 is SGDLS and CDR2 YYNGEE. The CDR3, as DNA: TGTGCCAGCAGCGTAGGGACAGGGGACCACAATCAGCCCCAGCATTTT. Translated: CASSVGTGDHNQPQHF. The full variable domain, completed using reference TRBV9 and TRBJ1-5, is DSGVTQTPKHLITATGQRVTLRCSPRSGDLSVYWYQQSLDQGLQFLIQYYNGEERAKGNILERFSAQQFPDLHSELNLSSLELGDSALYFCASSVGTGDHNQPQHFGDGTRLSIL.

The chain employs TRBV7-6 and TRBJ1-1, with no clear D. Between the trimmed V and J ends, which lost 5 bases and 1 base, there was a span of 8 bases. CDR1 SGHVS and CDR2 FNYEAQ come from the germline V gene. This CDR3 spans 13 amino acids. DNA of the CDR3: TGTGCCAGCAGCCCGAGGAAGAACACTGAAGCTTTCTTT. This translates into CASSPRKNTEAFF.

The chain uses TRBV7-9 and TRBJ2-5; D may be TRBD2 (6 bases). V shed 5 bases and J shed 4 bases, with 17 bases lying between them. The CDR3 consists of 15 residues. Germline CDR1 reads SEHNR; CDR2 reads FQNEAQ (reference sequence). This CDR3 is CASSQNSGGIETQYF. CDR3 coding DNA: TGTGCCAGCAGCCAAAACTCTGGGGGGATAGAGACCCAGTACTTC.

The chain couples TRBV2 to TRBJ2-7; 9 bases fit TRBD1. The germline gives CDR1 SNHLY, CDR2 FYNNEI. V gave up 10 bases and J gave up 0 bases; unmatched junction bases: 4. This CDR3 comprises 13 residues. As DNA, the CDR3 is TGTGCCACCGGACAGGGGATCTCCTACGAGCAGTACTTC. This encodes CATGQGISYEQYF. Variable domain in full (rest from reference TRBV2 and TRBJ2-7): EPEVTQTPSHQVTQMGQEVILRCVPISNHLYFYWYRQILGQKVEFLVSFYNNEISEKSEIFDDQFSVERPDGSNFTLKIRSTKLEDSAMYFCATGQGISYEQYFGPGTRLTVT.

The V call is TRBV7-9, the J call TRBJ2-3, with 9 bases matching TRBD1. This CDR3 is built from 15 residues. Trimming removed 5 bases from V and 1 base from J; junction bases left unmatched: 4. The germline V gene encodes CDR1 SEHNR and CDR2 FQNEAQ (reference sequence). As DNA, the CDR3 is TGTGCCAGCAGCCGGGACAGGGTGGGCACAGATACGCAGTATTTT. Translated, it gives CASSRDRVGTDTQYF.

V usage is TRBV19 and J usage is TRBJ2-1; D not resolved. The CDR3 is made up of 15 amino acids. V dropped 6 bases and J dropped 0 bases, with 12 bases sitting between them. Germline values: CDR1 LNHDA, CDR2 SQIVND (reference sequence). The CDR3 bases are TGTGCCAGTAGCCCTTATTTGAGCTCCTACAATGAGCAGTTCTTC. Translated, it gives CASSPYLSSYNEQFF.

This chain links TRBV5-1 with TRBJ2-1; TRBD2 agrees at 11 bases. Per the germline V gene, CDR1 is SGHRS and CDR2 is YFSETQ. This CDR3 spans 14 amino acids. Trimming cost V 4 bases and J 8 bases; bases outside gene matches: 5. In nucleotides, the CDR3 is TGCGCCAGCAGCCGTCGTAGCGGGGGGGATGAGCAGTTCTTC. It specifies CASSRRSGGDEQFF.

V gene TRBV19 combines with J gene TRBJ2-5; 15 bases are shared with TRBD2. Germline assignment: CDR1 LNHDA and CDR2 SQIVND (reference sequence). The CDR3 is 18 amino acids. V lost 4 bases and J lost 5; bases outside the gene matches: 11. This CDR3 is CASSRTSGGAGRVETQYF. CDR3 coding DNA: TGTGCCAGTAGTAGGACTAGCGGGGGGGCGGGCCGAGTCGAGACCCAGTACTTC. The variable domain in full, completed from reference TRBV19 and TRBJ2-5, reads DGGITQSPKYLFRKEGQNVTLSCEQNLNHDAMYWYRQDPGQGLRLIYYSQIVNDFQKGDIAEGYSVSREKKESFPLTVTSAQKNPTAFYLCASSRTSGGAGRVETQYFGPGTRLLVL.

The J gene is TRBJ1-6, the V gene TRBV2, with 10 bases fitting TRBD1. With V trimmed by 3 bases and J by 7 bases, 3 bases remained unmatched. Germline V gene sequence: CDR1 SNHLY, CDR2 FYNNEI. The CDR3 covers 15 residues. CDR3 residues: CASSDGQGGNSPLHF. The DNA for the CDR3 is TGTGCCAGCAGTGACGGACAGGGGGGGAATTCACCCCTCCACTTT.

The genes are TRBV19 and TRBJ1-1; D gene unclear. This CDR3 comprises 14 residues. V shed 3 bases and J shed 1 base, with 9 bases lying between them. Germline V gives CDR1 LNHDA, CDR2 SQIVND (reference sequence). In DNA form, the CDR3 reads TGTGCCAGTAGTATGGCGACGGGGAACACTGAAGCTTTCTTT. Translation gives CASSMATGNTEAFF.

The CDR3 DNA follows: TGCGCCAGCAGCCAGGGACAGGGTGGCTACGAGCAGTACTTC. It translates to CASSQGQGGYEQYF. This chain uses TRBV5-1 with TRBJ2-7; 9 nucleotides line up with TRBD1. The CDR3 runs to 14 residues. Germline CDR1 is SGHRS and CDR2 is YFSETQ. The J segment lost 3 bases and the V segment lost 4 bases, leaving 5 bases of the junction unmatched.

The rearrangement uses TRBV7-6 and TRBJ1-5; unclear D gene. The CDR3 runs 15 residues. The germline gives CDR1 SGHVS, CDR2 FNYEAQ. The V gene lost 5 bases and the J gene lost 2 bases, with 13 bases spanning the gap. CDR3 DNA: TGTGCCAGCAGCGTAGGGCACGGGGGCAATCAGCCCCAGCATTTT. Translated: CASSVGHGGNQPQHF.

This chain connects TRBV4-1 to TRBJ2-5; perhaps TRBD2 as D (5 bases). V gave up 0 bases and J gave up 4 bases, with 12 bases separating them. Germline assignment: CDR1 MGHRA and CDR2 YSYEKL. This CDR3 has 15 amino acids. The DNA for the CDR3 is TGCGCCAGCAGCCAAGAGGACGGGGATGTAGAGACCCAGTACTTC. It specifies CASSQEDGDVETQYF.

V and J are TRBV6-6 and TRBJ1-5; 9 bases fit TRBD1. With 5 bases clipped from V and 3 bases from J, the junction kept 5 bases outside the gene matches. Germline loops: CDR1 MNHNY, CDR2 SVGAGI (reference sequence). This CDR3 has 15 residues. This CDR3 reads CASSRTGVNNQPQHF. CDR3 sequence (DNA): TGTGCCAGCAGTCGGACAGGGGTTAACAATCAGCCCCAGCATTTT.

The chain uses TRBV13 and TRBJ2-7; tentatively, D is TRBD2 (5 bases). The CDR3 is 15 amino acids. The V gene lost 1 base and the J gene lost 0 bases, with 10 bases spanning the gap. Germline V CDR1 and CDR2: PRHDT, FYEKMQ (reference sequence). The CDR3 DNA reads TGTGCCAGCAGCTTAGTAGGACTGGGCTCCTACGAGCAGTACTTC. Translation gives CASSLVGLGSYEQYF. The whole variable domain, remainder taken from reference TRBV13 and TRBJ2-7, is AAGVIQSPRHLIKEKRETATLKCYPIPRHDTVYWYQQGPGQDPQFLISFYEKMQSDKGSIPDRFSAQQFSDYHSELNMSSLELGDSALYFCASSLVGLGSYEQYFGPGTRLTVT.

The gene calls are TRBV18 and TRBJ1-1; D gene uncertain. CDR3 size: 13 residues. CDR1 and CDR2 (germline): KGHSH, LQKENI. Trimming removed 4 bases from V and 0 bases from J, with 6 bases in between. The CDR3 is CASSRGVNTEAFF. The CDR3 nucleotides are TGTGCCAGCTCACGGGGAGTGAACACTGAAGCTTTCTTT. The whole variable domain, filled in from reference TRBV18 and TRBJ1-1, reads NAGVMQNPRHLVRRRGQEARLRCSPMKGHSHVYWYRQLPEEGLKFMVYLQKENIIDESGMPKERFSAEFPKEGPSILRIQQVVRGDSAAYFCASSRGVNTEAFFGQGTRLTVV.

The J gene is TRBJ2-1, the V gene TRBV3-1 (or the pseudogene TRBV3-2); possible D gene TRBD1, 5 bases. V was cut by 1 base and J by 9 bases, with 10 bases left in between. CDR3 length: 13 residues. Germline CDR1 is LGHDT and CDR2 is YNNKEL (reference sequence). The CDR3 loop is CASSQAGFTEQFF. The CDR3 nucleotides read TGTGCCAGCAGCCAAGCAGGGTTCACTGAGCAGTTCTTC.

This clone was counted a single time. The DNA for the CDR3 is TGTGCCAGCAGCCCCGGGACTAGCGGAGACTCGGGAATTCAGTACTTC. Translating gives CASSPGTSGDSGIQYF. V and J are TRBV6-4 and TRBJ2-4; 11 bases align to TRBD2. Germline V lookup: CDR1 MRHNA, CDR2 SNTAGT. V dropped 6 bases and J dropped 10; count of bases not matched to a gene: 14. The CDR3 spans 16 residues.